Reported below is one TCR beta chain. The data belong to a study of CDR3 diversity in severe acne. MiXCR was run by TCRdb on the PCR reads, yielding one entry per CDR3 protein. The sample shows about 85,000 distinct CDR3 sequences, about half of them seen only once. The origin of this receptor is a male donor in good health, serving as a control. Material: blood.

CDR3: CASRGGTDYEQYF. The DNA of the CDR3 is TGTGCCAGCAGAGGGGGGACCGACTACGAGCAGTACTTC. The gene calls are TRBV2 and TRBJ2-7; D may match TRBD1 or TRBD2 (6 bases each). Trimming cost V 6 bases and J 3 bases, with 12 bases left between them. Per germline, CDR1 SNHLY and CDR2 FYNNEI. This CDR3 has 13 residues.